This T cell receptor (beta chain) was retrieved from a study of T cells in Graves' hyperthyroidism and ophthalmopathy. Per germline, CDR1 SGHVS and CDR2 FQNEAQ. CDR3 length: 14 residues. RNA transcripts served as the template for amplifying TCR beta CDR3 regions. First-round RT-PCR targeting the TCR CDR3 was performed with the HTBI primer set. MiXCR was run by TCRdb on the multiplex PCR reads, yielding one entry per CDR3 protein. The data show about 760,000 distinct CDR3 sequences, with just over 35% seen just once and less than 35% held by the top ten. Study conclusions and caveats: Most clonotypes expanded in the thyroid (above 0.001) were also present in blood.

Orbital computed tomography, thyroid ultrasound, serum thyroxine and TRAb, and clinical symptoms together informed the diagnoses. In regard to this clonotype: Its antigen is undetermined. A clone one base away is much larger, so this may be a read error.

Sequenced: blood. The sequence came from a woman aged 40 to 55 with Graves' hyperthyroidism. The chain recombines TRBV7-8 with TRBJ1-2; a possible D gene is TRBD1 (5 bases). CDR3 coding DNA: TGTGCCAGCAGCACCTTTGGGGGAAGATATGGCTGCACCTTC. Its translation is CASSTFGGRYGCTF. Full variable domain (rest looked up from reference TRBV7-8 and TRBJ1-2): GAGVSQSPRYKVAKRGQDVALRCDPISGHVSLFWYQQALGQGPEFLTYFQNEAQLDKSGLPSDRFFAERPEGSVSTLKIQRTQQEDSAVYLCASSTFGGRYGCTFGSGTRLTVV.